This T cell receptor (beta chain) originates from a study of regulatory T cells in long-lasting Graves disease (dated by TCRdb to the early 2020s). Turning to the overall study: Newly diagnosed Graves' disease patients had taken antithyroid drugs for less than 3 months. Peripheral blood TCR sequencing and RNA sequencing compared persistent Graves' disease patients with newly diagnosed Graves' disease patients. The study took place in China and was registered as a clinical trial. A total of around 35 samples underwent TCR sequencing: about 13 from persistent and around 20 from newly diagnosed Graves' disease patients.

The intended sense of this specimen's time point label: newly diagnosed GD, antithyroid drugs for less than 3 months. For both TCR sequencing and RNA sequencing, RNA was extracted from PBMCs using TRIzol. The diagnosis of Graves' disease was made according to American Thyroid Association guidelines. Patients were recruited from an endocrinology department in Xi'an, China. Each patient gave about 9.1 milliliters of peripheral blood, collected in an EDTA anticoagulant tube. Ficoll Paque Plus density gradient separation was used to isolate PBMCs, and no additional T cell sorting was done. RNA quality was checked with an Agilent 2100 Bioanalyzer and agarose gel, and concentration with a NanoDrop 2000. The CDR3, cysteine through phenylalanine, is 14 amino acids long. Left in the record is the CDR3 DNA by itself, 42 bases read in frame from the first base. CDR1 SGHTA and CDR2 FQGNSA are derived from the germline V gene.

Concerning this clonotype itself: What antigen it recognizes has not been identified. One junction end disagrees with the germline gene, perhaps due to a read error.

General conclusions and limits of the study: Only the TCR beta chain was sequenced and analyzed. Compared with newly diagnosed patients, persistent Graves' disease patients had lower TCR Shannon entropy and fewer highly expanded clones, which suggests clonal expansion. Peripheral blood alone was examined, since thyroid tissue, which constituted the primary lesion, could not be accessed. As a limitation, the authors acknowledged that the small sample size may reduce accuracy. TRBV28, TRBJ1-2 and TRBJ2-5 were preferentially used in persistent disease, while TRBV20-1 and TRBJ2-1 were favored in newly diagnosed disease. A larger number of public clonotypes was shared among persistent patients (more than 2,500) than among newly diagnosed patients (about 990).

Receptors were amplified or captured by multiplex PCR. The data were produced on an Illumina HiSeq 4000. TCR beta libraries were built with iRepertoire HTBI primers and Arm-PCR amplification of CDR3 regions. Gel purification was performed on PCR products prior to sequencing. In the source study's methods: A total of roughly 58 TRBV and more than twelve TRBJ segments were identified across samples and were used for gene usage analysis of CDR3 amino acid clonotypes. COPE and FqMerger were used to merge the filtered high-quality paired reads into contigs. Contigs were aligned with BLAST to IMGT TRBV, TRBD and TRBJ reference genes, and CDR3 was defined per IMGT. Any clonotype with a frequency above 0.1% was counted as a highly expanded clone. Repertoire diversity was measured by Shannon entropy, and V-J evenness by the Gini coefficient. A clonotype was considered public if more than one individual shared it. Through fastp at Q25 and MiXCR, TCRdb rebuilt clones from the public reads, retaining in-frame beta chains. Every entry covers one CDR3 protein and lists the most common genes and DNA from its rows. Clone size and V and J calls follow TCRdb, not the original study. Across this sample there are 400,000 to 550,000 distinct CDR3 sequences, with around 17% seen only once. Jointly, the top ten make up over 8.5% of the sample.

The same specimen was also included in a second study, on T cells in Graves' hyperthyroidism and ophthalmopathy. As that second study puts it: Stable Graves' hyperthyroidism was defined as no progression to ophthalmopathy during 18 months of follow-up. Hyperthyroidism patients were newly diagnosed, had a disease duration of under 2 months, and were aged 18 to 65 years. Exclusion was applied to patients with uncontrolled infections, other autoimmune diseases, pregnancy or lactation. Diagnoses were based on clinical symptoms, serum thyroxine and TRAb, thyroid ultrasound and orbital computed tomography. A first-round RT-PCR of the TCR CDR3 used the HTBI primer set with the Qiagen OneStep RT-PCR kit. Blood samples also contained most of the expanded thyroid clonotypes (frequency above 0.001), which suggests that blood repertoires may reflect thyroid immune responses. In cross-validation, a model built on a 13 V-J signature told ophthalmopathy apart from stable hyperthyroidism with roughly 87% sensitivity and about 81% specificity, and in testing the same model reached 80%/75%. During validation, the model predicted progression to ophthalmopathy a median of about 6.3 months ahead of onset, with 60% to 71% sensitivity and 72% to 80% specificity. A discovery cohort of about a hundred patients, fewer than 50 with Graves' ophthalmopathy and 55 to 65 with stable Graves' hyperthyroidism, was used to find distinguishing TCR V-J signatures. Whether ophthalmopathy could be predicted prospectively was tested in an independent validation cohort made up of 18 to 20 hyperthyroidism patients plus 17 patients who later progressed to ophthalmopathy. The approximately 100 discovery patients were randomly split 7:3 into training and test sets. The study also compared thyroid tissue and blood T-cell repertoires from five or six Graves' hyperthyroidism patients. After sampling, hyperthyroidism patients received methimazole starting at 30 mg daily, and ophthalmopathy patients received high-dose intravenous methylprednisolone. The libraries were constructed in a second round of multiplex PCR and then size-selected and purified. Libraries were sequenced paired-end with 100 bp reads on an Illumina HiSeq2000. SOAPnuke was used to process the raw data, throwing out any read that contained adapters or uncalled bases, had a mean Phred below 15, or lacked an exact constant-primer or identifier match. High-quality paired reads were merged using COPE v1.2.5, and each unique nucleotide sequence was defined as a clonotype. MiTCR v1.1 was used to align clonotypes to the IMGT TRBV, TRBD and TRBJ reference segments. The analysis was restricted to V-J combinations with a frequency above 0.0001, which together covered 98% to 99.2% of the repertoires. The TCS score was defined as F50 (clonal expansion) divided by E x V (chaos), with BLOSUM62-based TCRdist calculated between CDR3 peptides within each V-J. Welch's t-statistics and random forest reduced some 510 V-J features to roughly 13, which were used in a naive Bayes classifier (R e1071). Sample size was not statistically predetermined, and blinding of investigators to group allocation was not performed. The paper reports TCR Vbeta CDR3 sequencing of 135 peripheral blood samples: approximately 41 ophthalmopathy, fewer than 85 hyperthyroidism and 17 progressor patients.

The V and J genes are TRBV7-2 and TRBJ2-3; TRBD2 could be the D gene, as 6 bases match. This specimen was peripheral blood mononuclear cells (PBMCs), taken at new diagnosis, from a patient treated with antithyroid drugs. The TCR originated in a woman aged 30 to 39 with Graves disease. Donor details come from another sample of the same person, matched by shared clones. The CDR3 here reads CASSRDSRTDTRYF. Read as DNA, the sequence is TGTGCCAGCAGCCGGGACTCCCGCACAGATACGCGGTATTTT.